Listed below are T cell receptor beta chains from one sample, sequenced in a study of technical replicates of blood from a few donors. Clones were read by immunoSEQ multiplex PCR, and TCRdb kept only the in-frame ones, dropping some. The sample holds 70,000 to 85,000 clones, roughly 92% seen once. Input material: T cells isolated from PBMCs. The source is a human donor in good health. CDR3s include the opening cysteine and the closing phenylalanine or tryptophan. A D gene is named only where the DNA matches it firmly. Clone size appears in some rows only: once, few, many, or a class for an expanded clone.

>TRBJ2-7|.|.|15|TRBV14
CASSQMRQVSYEQYF
TGTGCCAGCAGCCAGATGAGACAGGTTTCCTACGAGCAGTACTTC
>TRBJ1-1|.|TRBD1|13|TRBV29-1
CSVDGTGVTEAFF
TGCAGCGTTGATGGGACAGGGGTTACTGAAGCTTTCTTT
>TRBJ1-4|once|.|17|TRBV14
CASSQGGRTVRAEKLFF
TGTGCCAGCAGCCAAGGCGGTCGGACAGTCCGAGCTGAAAAACTGTTTTTT
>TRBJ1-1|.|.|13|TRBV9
CASSNSQGTEAFF
TGTGCCAGCAGCAACTCACAGGGAACTGAAGCTTTCTTT
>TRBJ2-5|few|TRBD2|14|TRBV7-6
CASSLRLAGETQYF
TGTGCCAGCAGCCTGCGTCTAGCGGGAGAGACCCAGTACTTC
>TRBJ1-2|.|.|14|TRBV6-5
CASSYSRGNYGYTF
TGTGCCAGCAGTTACTCGAGAGGGAACTATGGCTACACCTTC
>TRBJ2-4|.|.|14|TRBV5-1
CASSAGDRMDIQYF
TGCGCCAGCAGCGCGGGGGACAGGATGGACATTCAGTACTTC
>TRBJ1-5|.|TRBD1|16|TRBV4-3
CASSQGTGISNQPQHF
TGCGCCAGCAGCCAAGGGACAGGGATCAGCAATCAGCCCCAGCATTTT
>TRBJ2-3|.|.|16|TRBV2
CASRNPLAGYTDTQYF
TGTGCCAGCAGGAACCCCTTGGCGGGATACACAGATACGCAGTATTTT
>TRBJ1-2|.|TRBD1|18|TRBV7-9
CASSLGDRGLHSGDGYTF
TGTGCCAGCAGCTTAGGGGACAGGGGCCTACACTCCGGGGATGGCTACACCTTC
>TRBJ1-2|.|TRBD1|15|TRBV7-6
CASSLEGQAFYGYTF
TGTGCCAGCAGCTTAGAGGGACAGGCTTTCTATGGCTACACCTTC
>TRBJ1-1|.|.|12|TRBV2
CASSEGLPEAFF
TGTGCCAGCAGTGAGGGACTACCTGAAGCTTTCTTT
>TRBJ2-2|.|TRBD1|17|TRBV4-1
CASSLKGLQGDTGELFF
TGCGCCAGCAGCCTAAAGGGGCTACAGGGGGACACCGGGGAGCTGTTTTTT
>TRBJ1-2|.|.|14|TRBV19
CASSIDLPGNGYTF
TGTGCCAGTAGTATAGATTTGCCAGGGAATGGCTACACCTTC
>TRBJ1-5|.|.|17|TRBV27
CASSFFGVGKVVQPQHF
TGTGCCAGCAGTTTTTTCGGGGTCGGAAAAGTGGTTCAGCCCCAGCATTTT
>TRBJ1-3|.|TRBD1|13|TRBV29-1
CSVQGQGHTYPYF
TGCAGCGTCCAGGGACAGGGTCATACCTATCCGTATTTT
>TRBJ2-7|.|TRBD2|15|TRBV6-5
CASRARTSGTHEQYF
TGTGCCAGCAGGGCCCGAACTAGCGGGACCCACGAGCAGTACTTC
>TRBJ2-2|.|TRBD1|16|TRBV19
CASSKFGTGFGGELFF
TGTGCCAGTAGTAAATTTGGGACAGGGTTTGGCGGGGAGCTGTTTTTT
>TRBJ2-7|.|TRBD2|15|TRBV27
CASSDLAGASYEQYF
TGTGCCAGCAGTGATCTAGCGGGAGCATCCTACGAGCAGTACTTC
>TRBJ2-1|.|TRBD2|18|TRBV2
CASCSSGSVLVSYNEQFF
TGTGCCAGCTGTAGTAGCGGGAGTGTCTTGGTTTCCTACAATGAGCAGTTCTTC
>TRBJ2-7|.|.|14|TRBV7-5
CVRSYPSGNYEQYF
TGTGTCAGAAGCTACCCTAGCGGGAACTACGAGCAGTACTTC
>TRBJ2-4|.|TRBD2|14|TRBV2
CASLGTSGVNIQYF
TGTGCCAGCTTAGGGACTAGCGGAGTAAACATTCAGTACTTC
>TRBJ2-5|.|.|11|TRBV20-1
CSASLRETQYF
TGCAGTGCTAGCTTACGGGAGACCCAGTACTTC
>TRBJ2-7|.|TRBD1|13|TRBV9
CASAGQGAIEQYF
TGTGCCAGCGCCGGGCAGGGGGCAATCGAGCAGTACTTC
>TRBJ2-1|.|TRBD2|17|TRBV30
CAWRKTSGRSSRNEQFF
TGTGCCTGGAGGAAGACTAGCGGGAGGTCGTCGCGGAATGAGCAGTTCTTC
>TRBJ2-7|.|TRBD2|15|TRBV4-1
CASSQVSSGSYEQYF
TGCGCCAGCAGCCAAGTCTCGAGCGGGAGCTACGAGCAGTACTTC
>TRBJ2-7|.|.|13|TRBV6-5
CASSYGWGAEQYF
TGTGCCAGTTCGTATGGGTGGGGAGCCGAGCAGTACTTC
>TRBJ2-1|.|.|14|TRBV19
CASREGGPRNEQFF
TGTGCCAGTAGGGAAGGAGGGCCTAGAAATGAGCAGTTCTTC
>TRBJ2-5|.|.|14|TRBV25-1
CASSPDEREQTQYF
TGTGCCAGCAGTCCTGATGAGAGGGAACAGACCCAGTACTTC
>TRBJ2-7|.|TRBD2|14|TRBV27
CASSQYGLAVEQYF
TGTGCCAGCAGTCAGTACGGACTAGCGGTTGAGCAGTACTTC
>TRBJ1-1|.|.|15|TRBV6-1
CASSEAQGMNTEAFF
TGTGCCAGCAGTGAAGCGCAGGGGATGAACACTGAAGCTTTCTTT
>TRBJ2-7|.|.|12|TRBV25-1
CASRGQTYEQYF
TGTGCCAGCAGGGGACAAACCTACGAGCAGTACTTC
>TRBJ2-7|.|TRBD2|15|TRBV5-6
CASSLYRREGDEQYF
TGTGCCAGCAGCTTGTATCGTCGGGAGGGCGACGAGCAGTACTTC
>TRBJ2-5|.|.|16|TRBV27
CASSQNQAGRTETQYF
TGTGCCAGCAGTCAAAACCAGGCAGGGCGAACGGAGACCCAGTACTTC
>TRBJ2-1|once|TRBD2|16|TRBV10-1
CASSDRPGLESHEQFF
TGCGCCAGCAGTGATCGGCCGGGACTAGAATCCCATGAGCAGTTCTTC
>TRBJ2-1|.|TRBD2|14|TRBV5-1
CASKTSAITNEQFF
TGCGCCAGCAAGACTAGCGCCATAACGAATGAGCAGTTCTTC
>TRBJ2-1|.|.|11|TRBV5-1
CASTDSNQQFF
TGCGCCAGCACGGACAGCAACCAGCAGTTCTTC
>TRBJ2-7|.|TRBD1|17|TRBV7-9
CASSLKSGQGPLYEQYF
TGTGCCAGCAGCTTAAAGAGTGGACAGGGGCCCCTCTACGAGCAGTACTTC
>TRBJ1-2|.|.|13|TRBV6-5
CASTSGATRGYTF
TGTGCCAGCACCAGTGGGGCCACCAGGGGCTACACCTTC
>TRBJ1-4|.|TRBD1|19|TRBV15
CATSRELRQGGGFNEKLFF
TGTGCCACCAGCAGAGAGCTGAGACAGGGAGGCGGGTTTAATGAAAAACTGTTTTTT
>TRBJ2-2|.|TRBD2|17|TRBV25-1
CASSDMGLAVNTGELFF
TGTGCCAGCAGTGACATGGGACTAGCGGTGAACACCGGGGAGCTGTTTTTT
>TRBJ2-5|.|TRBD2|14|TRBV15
CATSFGLVAETQYF
TGTGCCACCAGCTTCGGACTAGTGGCAGAGACCCAGTACTTC
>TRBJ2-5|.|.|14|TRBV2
CASSSDRNRETQYF
TGTGCCAGCAGTTCCGACAGGAACCGAGAGACCCAGTACTTC
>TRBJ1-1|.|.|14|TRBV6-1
CASRVGPMNTEAFF
TGTGCCAGCAGGGTTGGGCCCATGAACACTGAAGCTTTCTTT
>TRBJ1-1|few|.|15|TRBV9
CASSYLTGSNTEAFF
TGTGCCAGCAGCTACTTGACAGGCTCGAACACTGAAGCTTTCTTT
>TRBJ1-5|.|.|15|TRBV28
CAIRHNPYSNQPQHF
TGTGCCATCAGACATAACCCTTATAGCAATCAGCCCCAGCATTTT
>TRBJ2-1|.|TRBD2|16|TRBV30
CAWIRTSVEHRNEQFF
TGTGCCTGGATAAGGACTAGCGTCGAGCACAGGAATGAGCAGTTCTTC
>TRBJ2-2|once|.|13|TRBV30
CAWTMLNTGELFF
TGTGCCTGGACTATGTTGAACACCGGGGAGCTGTTTTTT
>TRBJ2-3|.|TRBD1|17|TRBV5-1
CASSSTGAQALGDTQYF
TGCGCCAGCAGCTCCACAGGGGCACAGGCTCTGGGAGATACGCAGTATTTT
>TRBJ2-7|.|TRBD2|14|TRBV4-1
CASSRLAGAVEQYF
TGCGCCAGCAGCCGGTTGGCGGGAGCTGTTGAGCAGTACTTC